This is a list of T cell receptor beta chains from one sample in a study of blood T cell repertoires in COVID-19. Profiled with immunoSEQ multiplex PCR; TCRdb holds only in-frame clones, not every one. There are 100,000 or so clones in the sample; more than 85% occur only once, and about a fifth lies in the top ten. Sequencing was done on a sample of peripheral blood. Every receptor here comes from a human donor with acute or convalescent COVID-19. The donor label of this sample is uncertain. Both conserved end residues are part of each CDR3. The order of the fields is V gene, J gene, D gene, clone size, CDR3 DNA, CDR3 protein. D genes are given only for firm matches. Size values are once, few and many counts, or a class for expanded clones, and some rows have none.

TRBV11-2	TRBJ2-1	.	.	TGTGCCAGCAGCTTAGAAAATAGCGCGGTGGGTGAGCAGTTCTTC	CASSLENSAVGEQFF
TRBV25-1	TRBJ1-3	.	.	TGTGCCAGCAGTGAAGGGAGCTCTGGAAACACCATATATTTT	CASSEGSSGNTIYF
TRBV6-1	TRBJ1-5	.	.	TGTGCCAGCAGTGACAGCCGGGGGACCGGTCAGCCCCAGCATTTT	CASSDSRGTGQPQHF
TRBV5-6	TRBJ2-1	TRBD1	.	TGTGCCAGCAGCTTCTTTAAGGGACAGGAGCCTAACAATGAGCAGTTCTTC	CASSFFKGQEPNNEQFF
TRBV5-1	TRBJ1-2	TRBD1	.	TGCGCCAGCACATCTGTTGGGACAGGGAGCGGCTACACCTTC	CASTSVGTGSGYTF
TRBV14	TRBJ2-7	TRBD2	.	TGTGCCAGCAGTCCATGGACTAGCGGGACGTACGAGCAGTACTTC	CASSPWTSGTYEQYF
TRBV15	TRBJ1-1	TRBD1	.	TGTGCCACCAGCAGAGATAGGGGACAGGGGGCTTCTGAAGCTTTCTTT	CATSRDRGQGASEAFF
TRBV7-9	TRBJ1-2	.	.	TGTGCCAGCAGTCCAGAGGGCGCGGGGGGCTACACCTTC	CASSPEGAGGYTF
TRBV18	TRBJ2-1	.	once	TGTGCCAGCTCACCCAACGGACAACCGTTAGACAATGAGCAGTTCTTC	CASSPNGQPLDNEQFF
TRBV7-3	TRBJ2-1	TRBD2	.	TGTGCCAGCAGCCCGGGACTAGTCTCGGTTGAGCAGTTCTTC	CASSPGLVSVEQFF
TRBV13	TRBJ2-7	TRBD1	.	TGTGCCAGCAGCTATGGGACAGGGGGAAACGAGCAGTACTTC	CASSYGTGGNEQYF
TRBV6-2/TRBV6-3	TRBJ1-5	TRBD1	.	TGTGCCAGCAGTTACACAGGGGGACTCGGCAATCAGCCCCAGCATTTT	CASSYTGGLGNQPQHF
TRBV7-9	TRBJ2-3	.	.	TGTGCCAGCAGCTTAGCTCTCCGGGGAGAACTAGTAGATACGCAGTATTTT	CASSLALRGELVDTQYF
TRBV5-1	TRBJ2-2	TRBD1	.	TGCGCCAGCAGCGATCCCGGGACAGGCAACACCGGGGAGCTGTTTTTT	CASSDPGTGNTGELFF
TRBV28	TRBJ1-1	.	.	TGTGCCAGCAGTTTAGGTTGGCGGGCTGAAGCTTTCTTT	CASSLGWRAEAFF
TRBV5-4	TRBJ2-3	.	once	TGTGCCAGCAGCTCGGCGGTGGCAGATACGCAGTATTTT	CASSSAVADTQYF
TRBV5-1	TRBJ2-7	TRBD2	.	TGCGCCAGCAGGGAAGGGACTAGCGGGACTTACGAGCAGTACTTC	CASREGTSGTYEQYF
TRBV15	TRBJ1-5	.	.	TGTGCCACCAGCAGAGGACAGGCTGATCAGCCCCAGCATTTT	CATSRGQADQPQHF
TRBV10-3	TRBJ1-1	.	.	TGTGCCATCAGTGTGGTTGGTGGGAGAACTGAAGCTTTCTTT	CAISVVGGRTEAFF
TRBV28	TRBJ2-3	.	.	TGTGCCAGCAGTTCCCACGGACAGTCTAGCACAGATACGCAGTATTTT	CASSSHGQSSTDTQYF
TRBV10-3	TRBJ1-1	.	.	TGTGCCATCAGTGTCGGACAGACAAGCGGCACTGAAGCTTTCTTT	CAISVGQTSGTEAFF
TRBV19	TRBJ1-5	.	.	TGTGCCAGTAGACCAAGGGCCCAGGGGAGAAATCAGCCCCAGCATTTT	CASRPRAQGRNQPQHF
TRBV7-2	TRBJ1-1	TRBD1	.	TGTGCCAGCAGCACCCGAAGAGCTGGACAGGGGGCGGACGCTTTCTTT	CASSTRRAGQGADAFF
TRBV24-1	TRBJ2-7	TRBD1	.	TGTGCCACCAGTGATTTAAGGGACAGGGGTGGAGAGCAGTACTTC	CATSDLRDRGGEQYF
TRBV2	TRBJ2-2	TRBD2	.	TGTGCAACCAATGCGGGGGAGACCGGGGAGCTGTTTTTT	CATNAGETGELFF
TRBV7-8	TRBJ2-7	TRBD1	.	TGTGCCAGCAGCGGGACAGGGGAAATTGGCGAGCAGTACTTC	CASSGTGEIGEQYF
TRBV5-4	TRBJ2-1	.	.	TGTGCCAGCAGCTTGGAACCCCTACCTTACAATGAGCAGTTCTTC	CASSLEPLPYNEQFF
TRBV6-5	TRBJ1-1	TRBD1	few	TGTGCCAGCACTAGGGGACAGGGGGGCACTGAAGCTTTCTTT	CASTRGQGGTEAFF
TRBV3-1/TRBV3-2	TRBJ2-2	.	.	TGTGCCAGCAGCCAAGAGACAGGACCTCCCGGGGAGCTGTTTTTT	CASSQETGPPGELFF
TRBV12-3/TRBV12-4	TRBJ1-2	.	.	TGTGCCAGCAGTTTGACAGTCTATGGCTACACCTTC	CASSLTVYGYTF
TRBV6-6	TRBJ1-6	.	.	TGTGCCAGCAGGAAACAGGAGAAGTTTAATTCACCCCTCCACTTT	CASRKQEKFNSPLHF
TRBV19	TRBJ1-3	TRBD1	.	TGTGTCAGTAGTATCACAGGGGCTTCTGGAAACACCATATATTTT	CVSSITGASGNTIYF